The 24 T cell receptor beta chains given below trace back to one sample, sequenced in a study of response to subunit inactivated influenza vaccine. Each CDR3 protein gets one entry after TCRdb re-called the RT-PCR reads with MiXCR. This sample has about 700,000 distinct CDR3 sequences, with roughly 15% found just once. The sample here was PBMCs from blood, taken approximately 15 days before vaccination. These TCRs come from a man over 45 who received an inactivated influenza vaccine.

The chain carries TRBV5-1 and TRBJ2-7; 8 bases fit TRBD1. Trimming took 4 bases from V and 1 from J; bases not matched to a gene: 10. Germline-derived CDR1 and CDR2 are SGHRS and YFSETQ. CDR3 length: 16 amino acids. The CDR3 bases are TGCGCCAGCAGCACCTCGACAGGGGCCCATTCCTACGAGCAGTACTTC. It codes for CASSTSTGAHSYEQYF.

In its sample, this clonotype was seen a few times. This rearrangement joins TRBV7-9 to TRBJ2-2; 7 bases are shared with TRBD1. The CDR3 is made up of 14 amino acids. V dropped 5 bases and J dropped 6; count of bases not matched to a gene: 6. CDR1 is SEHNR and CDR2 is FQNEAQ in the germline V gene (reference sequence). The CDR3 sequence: CASSITGAAGELFF. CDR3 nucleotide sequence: TGTGCCAGCAGCATAACAGGGGCCGCCGGGGAGCTGTTTTTT.

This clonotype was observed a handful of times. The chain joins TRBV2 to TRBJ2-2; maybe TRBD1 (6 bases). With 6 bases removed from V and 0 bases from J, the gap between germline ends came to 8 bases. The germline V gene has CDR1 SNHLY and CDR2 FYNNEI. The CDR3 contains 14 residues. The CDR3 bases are TGTGCCAGCAGGGGGACAACGAACACCGGGGAGCTGTTTTTT. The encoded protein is CASRGTTNTGELFF.

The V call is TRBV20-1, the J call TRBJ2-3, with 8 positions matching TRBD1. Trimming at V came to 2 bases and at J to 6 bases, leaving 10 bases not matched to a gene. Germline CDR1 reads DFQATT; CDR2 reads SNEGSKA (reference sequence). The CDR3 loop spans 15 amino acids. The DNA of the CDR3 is TGCAGTGCTAGACCATCCGGACAGGGAGAGGATACGCAGTATTTT. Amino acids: CSARPSGQGEDTQYF.

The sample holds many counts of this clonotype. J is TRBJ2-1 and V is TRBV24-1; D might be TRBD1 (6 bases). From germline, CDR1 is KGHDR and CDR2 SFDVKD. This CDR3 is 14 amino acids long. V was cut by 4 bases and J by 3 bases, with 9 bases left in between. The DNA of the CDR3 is TGTGCCACCAGTGACCTGGACAGCTACAATGAGCAGTTCTTC. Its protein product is CATSDLDSYNEQFF.

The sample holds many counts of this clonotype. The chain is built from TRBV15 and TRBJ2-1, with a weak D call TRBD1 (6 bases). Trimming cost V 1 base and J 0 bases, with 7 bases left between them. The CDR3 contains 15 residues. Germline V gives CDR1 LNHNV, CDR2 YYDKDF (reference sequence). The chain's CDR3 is CATSRVRGSYNEQFF. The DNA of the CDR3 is TGTGCCACCAGCAGAGTCAGGGGCTCCTACAATGAGCAGTTCTTC.

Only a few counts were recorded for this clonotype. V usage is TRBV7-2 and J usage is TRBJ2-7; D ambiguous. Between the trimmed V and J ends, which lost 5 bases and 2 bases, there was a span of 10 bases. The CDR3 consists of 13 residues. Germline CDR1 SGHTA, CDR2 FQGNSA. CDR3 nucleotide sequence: TGTGCCAGCAGCCCGCGACCGGCCTACGAGCAGTACTTC. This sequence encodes CASSPRPAYEQYF.

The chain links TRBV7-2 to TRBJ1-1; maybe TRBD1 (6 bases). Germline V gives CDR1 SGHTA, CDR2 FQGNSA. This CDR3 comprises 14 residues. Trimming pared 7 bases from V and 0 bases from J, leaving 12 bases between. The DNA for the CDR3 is TGTGCCAGCAACCGAGGGGGTTTGAACACTGAAGCTTTCTTT. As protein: CASNRGGLNTEAFF.

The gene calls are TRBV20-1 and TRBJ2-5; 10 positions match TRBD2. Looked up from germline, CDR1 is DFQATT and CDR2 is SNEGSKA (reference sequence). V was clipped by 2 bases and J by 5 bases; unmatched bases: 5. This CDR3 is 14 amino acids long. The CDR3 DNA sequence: TGCAGTGCTAGACTATCTAGCGGGAGTGAGACCCAGTACTTC. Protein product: CSARLSSGSETQYF.

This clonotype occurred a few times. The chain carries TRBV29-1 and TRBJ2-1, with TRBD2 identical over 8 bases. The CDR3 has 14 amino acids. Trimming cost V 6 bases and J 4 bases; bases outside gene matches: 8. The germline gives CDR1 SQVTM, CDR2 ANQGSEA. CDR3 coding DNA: TGCAGCGTCACCGGGAGGGAGGGGTACAATGAGCAGTTCTTC. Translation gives CSVTGREGYNEQFF.

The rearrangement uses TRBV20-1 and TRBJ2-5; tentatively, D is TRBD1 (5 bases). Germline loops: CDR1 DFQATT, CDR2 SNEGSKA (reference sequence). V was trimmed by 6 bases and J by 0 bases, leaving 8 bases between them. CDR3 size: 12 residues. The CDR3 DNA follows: TGCAGTGCCCAGGGTCACCAAGAGACCCAGTACTTC. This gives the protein CSAQGHQETQYF.

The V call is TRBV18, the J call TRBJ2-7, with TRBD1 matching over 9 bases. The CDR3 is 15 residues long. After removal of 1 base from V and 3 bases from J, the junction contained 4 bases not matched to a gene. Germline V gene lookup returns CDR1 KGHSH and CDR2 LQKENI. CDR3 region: CASSPLRTGDYEQYF. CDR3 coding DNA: TGTGCCAGCTCACCACTTAGGACAGGGGACTACGAGCAGTACTTC.

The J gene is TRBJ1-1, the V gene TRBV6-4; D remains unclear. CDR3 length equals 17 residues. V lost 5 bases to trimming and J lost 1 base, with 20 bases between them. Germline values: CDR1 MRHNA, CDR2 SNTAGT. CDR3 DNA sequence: TGTGCCAGCAGTACTGAAACAAGGACGGGCTCGAACACTGAAGCTTTCTTT. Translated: CASSTETRTGSNTEAFF.

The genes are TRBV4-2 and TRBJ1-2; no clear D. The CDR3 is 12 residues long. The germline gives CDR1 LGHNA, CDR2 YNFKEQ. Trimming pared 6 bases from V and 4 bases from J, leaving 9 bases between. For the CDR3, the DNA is TGTGCCAGCAGAGGACGGACCTATGGCTACACCTTC. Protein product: CASRGRTYGYTF.

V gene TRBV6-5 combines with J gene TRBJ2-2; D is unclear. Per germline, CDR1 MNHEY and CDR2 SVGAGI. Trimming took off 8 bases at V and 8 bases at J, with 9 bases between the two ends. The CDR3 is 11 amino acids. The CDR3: CASAYLGELFF. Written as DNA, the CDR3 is TGTGCCAGCGCTTACCTGGGGGAGCTGTTTTTT.

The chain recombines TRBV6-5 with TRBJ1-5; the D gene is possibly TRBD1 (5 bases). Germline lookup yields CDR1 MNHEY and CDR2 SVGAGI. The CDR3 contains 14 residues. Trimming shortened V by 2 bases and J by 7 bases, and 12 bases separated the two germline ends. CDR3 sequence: CASSYRGTGQPQHF. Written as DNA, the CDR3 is TGTGCCAGCAGTTACCGTGGGACCGGCCAGCCCCAGCATTTT.

In nucleotides, the CDR3 is TGTGCCAGCTCACCACCGGACCCCCGGCTGAATACGCAGTATTTT. It encodes CASSPPDPRLNTQYF. The chain employs TRBV18 and TRBJ2-3, with D uncertain. The CDR3 spans 15 residues. V lost 0 bases, J lost 7 bases, and 14 bases lay in between. Looked up from germline, CDR1 is KGHSH and CDR2 is LQKENI. Full variable domain (missing parts from reference TRBV18 and TRBJ2-3): NAGVMQNPRHLVRRRGQEARLRCSPMKGHSHVYWYRQLPEEGLKFMVYLQKENIIDESGMPKERFSAEFPKEGPSILRIQQVVRGDSAAYFCASSPPDPRLNTQYFGPGTRLTVL.

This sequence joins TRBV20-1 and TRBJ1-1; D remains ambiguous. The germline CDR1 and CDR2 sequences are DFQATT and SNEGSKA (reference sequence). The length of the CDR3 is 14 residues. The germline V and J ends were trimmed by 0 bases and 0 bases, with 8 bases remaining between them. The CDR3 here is CSARDPRMNTEAFF. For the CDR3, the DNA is TGCAGTGCTAGAGACCCACGAATGAACACTGAAGCTTTCTTT.

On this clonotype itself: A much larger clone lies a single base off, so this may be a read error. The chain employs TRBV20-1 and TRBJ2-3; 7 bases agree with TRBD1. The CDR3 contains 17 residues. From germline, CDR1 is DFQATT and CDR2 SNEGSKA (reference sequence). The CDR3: CCASSFRLGTDTDTQYF. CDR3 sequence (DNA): TGCTGTGCTAGCAGCTTCCGCCTCGGGACAGACACAGATACGCAGTATTTT.

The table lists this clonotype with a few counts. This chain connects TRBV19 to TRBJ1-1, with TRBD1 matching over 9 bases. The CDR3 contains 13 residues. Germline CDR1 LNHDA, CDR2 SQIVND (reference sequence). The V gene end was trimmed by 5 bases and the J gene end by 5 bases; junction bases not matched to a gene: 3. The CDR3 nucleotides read TGTGCCAGTAGTGCGGACAGGGGTACTGAAGCTTTCTTT. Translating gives CASSADRGTEAFF.

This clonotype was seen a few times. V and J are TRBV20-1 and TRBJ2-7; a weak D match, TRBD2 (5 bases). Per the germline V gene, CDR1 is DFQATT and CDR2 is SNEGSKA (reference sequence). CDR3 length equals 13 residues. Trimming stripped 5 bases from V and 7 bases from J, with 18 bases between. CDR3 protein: CSADLPGSGEQYF. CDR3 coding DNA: TGCAGTGCTGACCTTCCGGGATCTGGTGAGCAGTACTTC.

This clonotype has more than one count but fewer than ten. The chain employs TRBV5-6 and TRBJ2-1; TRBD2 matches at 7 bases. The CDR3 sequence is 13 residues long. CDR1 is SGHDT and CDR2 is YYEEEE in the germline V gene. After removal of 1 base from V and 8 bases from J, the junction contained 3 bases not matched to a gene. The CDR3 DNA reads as TGTGCCAGCAGCTTGTTTAGCGGGTATGAGCAGTTCTTC. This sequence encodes CASSLFSGYEQFF.

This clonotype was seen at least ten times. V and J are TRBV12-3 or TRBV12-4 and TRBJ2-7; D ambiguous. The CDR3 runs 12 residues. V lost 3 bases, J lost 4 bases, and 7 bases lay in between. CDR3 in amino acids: CASSFSGYEQYF. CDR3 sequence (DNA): TGTGCCAGCAGTTTTTCTGGTTACGAGCAGTACTTC.

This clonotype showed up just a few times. CDR3 sequence: CASSQDYRRNTEAFF. The CDR3 nucleotides read TGCGCCAGCAGCCAAGATTACAGGAGGAACACTGAAGCTTTCTTT. The V and J genes are TRBV4-3 and TRBJ1-1; a possible D gene is TRBD1 (5 bases). The length of the CDR3 is 15 residues. Trimming took 0 bases from V and 1 from J, leaving 9 bases between them. Germline CDR1 is LGHNA and CDR2 is YSLEER.